A selection of T cell receptor beta chains follows, all from one sample in a study of shared clonotypes between healthy human individuals. Clones were sequenced by immunoSEQ multiplex PCR, and TCRdb holds only the in-frame ones, with some missing. The data show approximately 2,300,000 clones, 85% to 95% seen once. Sequenced input: naive CD4+ T cells from PBMCs. The receptors stem from a man aged 18-30 years in good health. Some clones in this sample may be carry-over from other donors' samples. Both conserved end residues are part of each CDR3. D genes are given only for firm matches. Only some rows state a clone size, as once, few, many or a class for expanded clones.

d_call,v_call,j_call,clone_size,cdr3_nt,cdr3_aa
NA,TRBV4-2,TRBJ2-3,NA,TGTGCCAGCAGCCAACAGCGCACAGATACGCAGTATTTT,CASSQQRTDTQYF
NA,TRBV28,TRBJ2-7,NA,TGTGCCAGCAGTATTTTACAGCCCTCCTACGAGCAGTACTTC,CASSILQPSYEQYF
NA,TRBV15,TRBJ1-1,NA,TGTGCCACCAGCAGAGATAGGGTGGGCGTGAACACTGAAGCTTTCTTT,CATSRDRVGVNTEAFF
NA,TRBV5-1,TRBJ2-1,NA,TGCGCCAGCAGCGTAATGACTCCTTCGACGTACAATGAGCAGTTCTTC,CASSVMTPSTYNEQFF
NA,TRBV7-8,TRBJ1-5,few,TGTGCCAGCAGGCGGCGGACGCAGGGGTTCGAGCCCCAGCATTTT,CASRRRTQGFEPQHF
TRBD2,TRBV7-3,TRBJ2-2,NA,TGTGCCAGCAGCCCGTACCCGGGAGGTACCGGGGAGCTGTTTTTT,CASSPYPGGTGELFF
TRBD1,TRBV7-3,TRBJ1-5,NA,TGTGCCAGCAGCCCTGACAGGGGGCAGCCCCAGCATTTT,CASSPDRGQPQHF
TRBD2,TRBV5-1,TRBJ2-2,NA,TGCGCCAGCAGCTTGGATAGCGGGACCACCGGGGAGCTGTTTTTT,CASSLDSGTTGELFF
TRBD1,TRBV6-5,TRBJ2-2,NA,TGTGCCAGCAGTCGAAAACAGGGGTCGACCGGGGAGCTGTTTTTT,CASSRKQGSTGELFF
NA,TRBV9,TRBJ1-3,NA,TGTGCCAGCAGCGTAGCGCAGGGGTTTCTAGGAAACACCATATATTTT,CASSVAQGFLGNTIYF
NA,TRBV5-1,TRBJ2-3,NA,TGCGCCAGCAGCTTGGGGGGAGCTAGCACAGATACGCAGTATTTT,CASSLGGASTDTQYF
NA,TRBV6-1,TRBJ2-7,NA,TGTGCCCGCCACACAGGGAGGGAGGCCCACTACGAGCAGTACTTC,CARHTGREAHYEQYF
NA,TRBV29-1,TRBJ1-3,NA,TGCAGCGTTGAAATTAGAAACACCATATATTTT,CSVEIRNTIYF
NA,TRBV9,TRBJ2-1,NA,TGTGCCAGCAGCGTAGGCGGGACCATCGCGAATGAGCAGTTCTTC,CASSVGGTIANEQFF
TRBD2,TRBV28,TRBJ2-3,NA,TGTGCCAGCAGTTTATCGGAACCGGGGGGAGATACGCAGTATTTT,CASSLSEPGGDTQYF
TRBD2,TRBV4-2,TRBJ2-2,NA,TGTGCCAGCAGCCAAGCTTGGGGGGAGGGCACCACCGGGGAGCTGTTTTTT,CASSQAWGEGTTGELFF